Detailed here is one TCR beta chain. As yet, its antigen is unknown. Treatment in this sample: roughly 11-day PBMC culture with coronavirus spike peptide pools or control peptides (ViraFEST assay). Days 3 and 7 were when half the medium was replaced with fresh IL-2 medium. CDR1 is SEHNR, CDR2 FQNEAQ, per germline (reference sequence). CDR3 length: 12 amino acids. The V end lost 6 bases, the J end lost 8 bases, and 13 bases lay between the germline ends. The data derive from a study of vaccination and CD4 T cells after COVID-19. Once obtained from cultured CD4+ T cells, the DNA was sequenced using the Oncomine TCR Beta short-read assay. TCRdb itself ran the PCR reads through MiXCR, one entry per CDR3 protein. This sample carries approximately 20,000 distinct CDR3 sequences, about 70% of them seen once, and the ten largest clones take 5.5% to 7%.

This sequence originates from a human donor who had recovered from COVID-19. Sequencing was done on a sample of CD4+ T cells from blood, cultured in vitro. The rearrangement joins TRBV7-9 to TRBJ1-2; possible D gene TRBD1, 6 bases. CDR3 nucleotide sequence: TGTGCCAGCAGTCTCGACAGGAGGGGCTACACCTTC. Amino acid sequence: CASSLDRRGYTF.